The T cell receptor (beta chain) under discussion was sequenced for a study of cytomegalovirus exposure and HLA in healthy donors. Study context: Most donors, roughly 84% of a few hundred genotyped, fell in the Caucasian-associated ancestry cluster. Findings and caveats of the study: The likely origin of a cluster of highly shared sequence variants was a sequencing artifact.

At sampling all donors were nominally healthy, likely with unrecorded immune exposures. The table lists this clone with a few counts. Its antigen is still unknown. PCR was performed using 60 Vbeta and 13 Jbeta primers. Assay used: immunoSEQ multiplex PCR; TCRdb lists only in-frame clones, some missing. Of some 90,000 clones listed, roughly 80% are singletons. The CDR3 length is 15 residues. Germline V gene lookup returns CDR1 MNHEY and CDR2 SVGAGI. Trimming at V came to 5 bases and at J to 7 bases, leaving 13 bases not matched to a gene. Material: PBMCs. The source of this sequence is a man aged 40-50 years in good health and CMV-seronegative. This rearrangement joins TRBV6-5 to TRBJ2-7; 8 bases are shared with TRBD2. As DNA, the CDR3 is TGTGCCAGCAGTAGTCTAGCGGTCTTAGCGGGGGAGCAGTACTTC. This codes for CASSSLAVLAGEQYF.